This T cell receptor (beta chain) stems from a study of metastatic and nonmetastatic thyroid tumors. Study summary: Across blood and tumor or nodule tissue, repertoires from malignant and benign thyroid patients were compared with one another.

This clone was observed many times. The antigen remains undetermined. General observations from the study: Across blood and tumor, TCR beta diversity in malignant thyroid tumors was reportedly significantly higher than in benign nodules.

In the authors' methods: The study took CDR3 differences across clinicopathological groups and made a distant-metastasis classifier for papillary thyroid cancer from them. TCRdb reprocessed the PCR reads using MiXCR. The V and J calls come from TCRdb's annotation, not from the publication. Of under 40,000 clones listed, about 18% were seen once; the top ten hold around 6.6%. Trimming at V came to 3 bases and at J to 2 bases, leaving 6 bases not matched to a gene. Germline CDR1 and CDR2: SGHNT and YENEEA. The CDR3 sequence is 15 residues long. Nobody among the patients had been given any treatment before thyroid surgery.

The clonotype originates from a male donor with papillary thyroid cancer or a benign thyroid nodule (not recorded which). Some clones in this sample may be carry-over from other donors' samples. V gene TRBV11-3 combines with J gene TRBJ2-7; 8 bases match TRBD1. The sequenced material came from blood. The CDR3 DNA is TGTGCCAGCAGCTTGATCAGGGGGCTTCCCTACGAGCAGTACTTC. Its protein product is CASSLIRGLPYEQYF.